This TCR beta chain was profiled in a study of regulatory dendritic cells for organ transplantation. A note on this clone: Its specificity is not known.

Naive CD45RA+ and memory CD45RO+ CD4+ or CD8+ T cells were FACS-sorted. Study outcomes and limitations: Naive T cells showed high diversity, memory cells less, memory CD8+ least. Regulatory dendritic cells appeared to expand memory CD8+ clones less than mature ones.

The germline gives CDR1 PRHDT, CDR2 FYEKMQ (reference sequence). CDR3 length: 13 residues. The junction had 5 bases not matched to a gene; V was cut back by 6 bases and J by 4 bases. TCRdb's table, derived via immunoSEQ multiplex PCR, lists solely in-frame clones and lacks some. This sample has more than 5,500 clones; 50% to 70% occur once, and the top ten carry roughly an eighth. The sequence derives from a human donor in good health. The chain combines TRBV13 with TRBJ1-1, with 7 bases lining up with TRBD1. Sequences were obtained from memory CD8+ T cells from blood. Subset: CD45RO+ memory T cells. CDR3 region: CASSPQGGTEAFF. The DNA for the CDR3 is TGTGCCAGCAGTCCTCAGGGGGGCACTGAAGCTTTCTTT.